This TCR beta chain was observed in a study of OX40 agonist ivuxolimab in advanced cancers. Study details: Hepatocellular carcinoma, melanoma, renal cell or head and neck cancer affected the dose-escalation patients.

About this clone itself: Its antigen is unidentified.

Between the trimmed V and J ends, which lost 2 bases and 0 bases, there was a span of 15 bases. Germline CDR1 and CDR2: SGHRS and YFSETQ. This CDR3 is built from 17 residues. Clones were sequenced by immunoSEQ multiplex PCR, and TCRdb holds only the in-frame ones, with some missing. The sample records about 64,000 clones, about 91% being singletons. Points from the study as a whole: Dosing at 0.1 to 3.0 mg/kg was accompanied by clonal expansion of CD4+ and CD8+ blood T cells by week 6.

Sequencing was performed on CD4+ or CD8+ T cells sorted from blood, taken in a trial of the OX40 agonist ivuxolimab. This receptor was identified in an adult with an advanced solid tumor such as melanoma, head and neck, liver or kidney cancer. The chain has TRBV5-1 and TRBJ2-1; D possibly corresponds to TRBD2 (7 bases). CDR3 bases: TGCGCCAGCAGCTTCCAAGGGGGAGGGAGCTCCTACAATGAGCAGTTCTTC. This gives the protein CASSFQGGGSSYNEQFF.